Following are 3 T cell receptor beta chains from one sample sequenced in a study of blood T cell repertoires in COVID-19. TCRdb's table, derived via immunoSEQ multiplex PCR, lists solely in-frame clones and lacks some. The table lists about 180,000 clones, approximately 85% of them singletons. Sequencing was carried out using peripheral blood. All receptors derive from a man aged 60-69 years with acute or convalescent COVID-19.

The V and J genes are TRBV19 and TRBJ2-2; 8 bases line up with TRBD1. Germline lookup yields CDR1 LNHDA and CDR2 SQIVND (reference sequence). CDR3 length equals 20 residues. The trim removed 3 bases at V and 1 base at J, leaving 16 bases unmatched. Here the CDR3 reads CASSISLYSGGGRNTGELFF. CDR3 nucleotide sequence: TGTGCCAGTAGTATCTCGCTTTATTCAGGGGGCGGAAGGAACACCGGGGAGCTGTTTTTT.

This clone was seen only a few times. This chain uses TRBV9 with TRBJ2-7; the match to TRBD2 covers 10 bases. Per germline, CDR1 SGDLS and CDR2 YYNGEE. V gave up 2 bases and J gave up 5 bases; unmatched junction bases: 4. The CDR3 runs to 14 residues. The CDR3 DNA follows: TGTGCCAGCAGCGTTAGCGGGAGGAGCCACGAGCAGTACTTC. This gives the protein CASSVSGRSHEQYF.

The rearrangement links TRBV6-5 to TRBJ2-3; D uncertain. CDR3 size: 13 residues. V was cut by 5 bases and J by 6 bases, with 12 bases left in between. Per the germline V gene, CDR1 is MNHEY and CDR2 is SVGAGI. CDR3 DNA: TGTGCCAGCAGTCCTGCGGTAGTTGATACGCAGTATTTT. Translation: CASSPAVVDTQYF.